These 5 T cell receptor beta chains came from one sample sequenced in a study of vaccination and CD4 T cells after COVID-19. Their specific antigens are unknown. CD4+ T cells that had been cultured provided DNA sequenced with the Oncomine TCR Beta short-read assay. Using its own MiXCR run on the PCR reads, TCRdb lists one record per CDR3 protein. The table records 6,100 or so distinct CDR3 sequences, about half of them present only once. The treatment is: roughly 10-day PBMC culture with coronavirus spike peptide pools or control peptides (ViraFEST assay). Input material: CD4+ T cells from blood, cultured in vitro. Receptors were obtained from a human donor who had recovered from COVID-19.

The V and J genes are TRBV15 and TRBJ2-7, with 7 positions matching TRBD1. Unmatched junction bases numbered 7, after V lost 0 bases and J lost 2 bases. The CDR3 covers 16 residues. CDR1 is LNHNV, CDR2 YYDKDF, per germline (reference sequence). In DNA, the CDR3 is TGTGCCACCAGCAGAGATAGGGGGCCTTTTACCTACGAGCAGTACTTC. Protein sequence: CATSRDRGPFTYEQYF.

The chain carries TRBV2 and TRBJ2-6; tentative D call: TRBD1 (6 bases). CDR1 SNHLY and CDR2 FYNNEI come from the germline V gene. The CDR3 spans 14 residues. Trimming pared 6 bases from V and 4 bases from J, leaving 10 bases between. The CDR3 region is CASRTGSGANVLTF. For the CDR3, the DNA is TGTGCCAGCAGAACAGGGTCCGGGGCCAACGTCCTGACTTTC.

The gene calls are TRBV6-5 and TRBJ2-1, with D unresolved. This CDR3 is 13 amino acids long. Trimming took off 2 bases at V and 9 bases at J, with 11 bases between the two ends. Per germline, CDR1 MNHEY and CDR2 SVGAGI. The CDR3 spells CASSYVRTGEQFF. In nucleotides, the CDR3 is TGTGCCAGCAGTTACGTGCGTACGGGTGAGCAGTTCTTC.

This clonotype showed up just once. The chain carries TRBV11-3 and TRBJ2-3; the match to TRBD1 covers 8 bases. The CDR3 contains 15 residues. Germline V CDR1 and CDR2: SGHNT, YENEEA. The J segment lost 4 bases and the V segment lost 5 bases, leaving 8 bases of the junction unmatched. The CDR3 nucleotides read TGTGCCAGCAGCCCGCAGGGGGCGATCCCAGATACGCAGTATTTT. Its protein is CASSPQGAIPDTQYF.

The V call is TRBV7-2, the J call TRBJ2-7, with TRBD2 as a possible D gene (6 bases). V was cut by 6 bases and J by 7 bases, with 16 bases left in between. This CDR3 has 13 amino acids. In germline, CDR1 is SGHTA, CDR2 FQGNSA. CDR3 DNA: TGTGCCAGCAGTCCAATCCACGGAGGGGAGCAGTACTTC. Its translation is CASSPIHGGEQYF.